These T cell receptor beta chains were read from a single sample in a study of spatial heterogeneity in lung cancer. TCRdb recomputed calls from the 5' RACE reads with MiXCR, one row per CDR3 protein. The sample lists 50,000 to 65,000 distinct CDR3 sequences, roughly 7.5% occurring once. This specimen consisted of PBMCs, obtained at surgery. These receptors were taken from a female donor with early-stage non-small cell lung cancer. Both conserved end residues are part of each CDR3. A D gene is named only where the DNA matches it firmly. Size is stated for part of the rows, as once, few or many counts, or as a class when the clone is expanded.

d_call	clone_size	v_call	j_call	cdr3_nt	cdr3_aa
TRBD1	many	TRBV28	TRBJ1-3	TGTGCCAGCAGAGATCGGACAGGGTGGTCTGGAAACACCATATATTTT	CASRDRTGWSGNTIYF
-	-	TRBV12-3/TRBV12-4	TRBJ2-1	TGTGCCAGCAGTTTAAACCTTGAGCAGTTCTTC	CASSLNLEQFF
-	many	TRBV2	TRBJ2-5	TGTGCCAGCGTTTGGGACACCCTGGAGACCCAGTACTTC	CASVWDTLETQYF
TRBD1	-	TRBV6-1	TRBJ2-7	TGTGCCAGCTTGGACAGGATCTACGAGCAGTACTTC	CASLDRIYEQYF
-	many	TRBV27	TRBJ1-2	TGTGCCAGCGAAAGCTATGGCTACACCTTC	CASESYGYTF
-	few	TRBV2	TRBJ1-6	TGTGCCAGCAGGGTCGGGGTAGCCAATTCACCCCTCCACTTT	CASRVGVANSPLHF
TRBD2	few	TRBV12-3/TRBV12-4	TRBJ2-5	TGTGCCAGCAGTTCGAGCGGGGGAGAGACCCAGTACTTC	CASSSSGGETQYF
TRBD1	many	TRBV18	TRBJ1-5	TGTGCCAGCTCATCAGCAGGGGGCCCTCAGCCCCAGCATTTT	CASSSAGGPQPQHF
-	-	TRBV12-3/TRBV12-4	TRBJ1-2	TGTGCCAGCAGTCCCTGGCGGCTGCCGGGCTCGTATGGCTACACCTTC	CASSPWRLPGSYGYTF
-	many	TRBV9	TRBJ1-1	TGTGCCAGCAGCGCAGGGGTCCTGAACACTGAAGCTTTCTTT	CASSAGVLNTEAFF
-	few	TRBV5-5	TRBJ2-5	TGTGCCAGCAGCTTGGCGGGTCGTCTGGAGACCCAGTACTTC	CASSLAGRLETQYF
-	few	TRBV29-1	TRBJ1-4	TGCAGCGCCCTACTTCGGGGTTGGGGTTTTAATGAAAAACTGTTTTTT	CSALLRGWGFNEKLFF
-	few	TRBV7-9	TRBJ2-1	TGTGCCAGCAGCACCATAACAGGGAGACAAGTCAATGAGCAGTTCTTC	CASSTITGRQVNEQFF
TRBD1	many	TRBV19	TRBJ2-2	TGTGCCAGTAGTCCTGATACAGGGGGATGGACCGGGGAGCTGTTTTTT	CASSPDTGGWTGELFF
TRBD1	many	TRBV4-1	TRBJ1-5	TGCGCCAGCAGCCTTAGAGGGACAGGGTATCAGCATTTT	CASSLRGTGYQHF
-	medium-sized	TRBV20-1	TRBJ1-2	TGCAGTGCTAGGGATTTCGATAACTATGGCTACACCTTC	CSARDFDNYGYTF
-	many	TRBV10-2	TRBJ2-6	TGCGCCAGCAGTGGAGGGGGCTCTGGGGCCAACGTCCTGACTTTC	CASSGGGSGANVLTF
-	many	TRBV7-9	TRBJ1-3	TGTGCCAGCAGCTTAGCGACAACTTATTACGACACCATATATTTT	CASSLATTYYDTIYF
-	once	TRBV29-1	TRBJ2-3	TGCAGCGTTCGTCTTTGGGCCAAGTTGATAGATACGCAGTATTTT	CSVRLWAKLIDTQYF
TRBD1	-	TRBV12-3/TRBV12-4	TRBJ1-1	TGTGCCAGCAGAGACCAACAGGGGTACTCTGAAGCTTTCTTT	CASRDQQGYSEAFF
-	few	TRBV3-1	TRBJ2-3	TGTGCCAGCAGCCAAGATAGGACATCCCGGGGGACGCAGTATTTT	CASSQDRTSRGTQYF
-	-	TRBV7-6	TRBJ2-7	TGTGCCAGCAGCTTCCGTGGGCCCTACGAGCAGTACTTC	CASSFRGPYEQYF
-	many	TRBV2	TRBJ1-3	TGTGCCAGCGTCCTGGGAGGGACTGGAAACACCATATATTTT	CASVLGGTGNTIYF
-	-	TRBV4-1	TRBJ2-1	TGCGCCAGCAGCCAAGTATGGCAGCCCGGCTACTCCTACAATGAGCAGTTCTTC	CASSQVWQPGYSYNEQFF
TRBD1	many	TRBV5-1	TRBJ2-7	TGCGCCAGCAGCAAAAGGACAGGCTCCTACGAGCAGTACTTC	CASSKRTGSYEQYF
TRBD1	many	TRBV7-8	TRBJ1-1	TGTGCCAGCACCCGGACAGGGGGTGGCTTGAACACTGAAGCTTTCTTT	CASTRTGGGLNTEAFF
-	many	TRBV4-1	TRBJ2-2	TGCGCCAGCAGCCACGGACGTAGGAACACCGGGGAGCTGTTTTTT	CASSHGRRNTGELFF
-	few	TRBV7-2	TRBJ2-3	TGTGCCAGCAGCTTAGGTGGCTATTGGGGGACAGATACGCAGTATTTT	CASSLGGYWGTDTQYF
-	many	TRBV29-1	TRBJ1-1	TGCAGCGTTGAGACGGGGGGCAACACTGAAGCTTTCTTT	CSVETGGNTEAFF